The source of this T cell receptor (beta chain) is a study of PD-1 blockade in classical Hodgkin lymphoma (dated by TCRdb to the early 2020s). Turning to the overall study: Nivolumab dosing was 3 mg/kg intravenously every 2 weeks, continuing until either disease progression or unacceptable toxicity. A peripheral blood immune signature of response to PD-1 blockade in classical Hodgkin lymphoma was defined using TCR beta sequencing and CyTOF. General findings and caveats noted by the study authors: The study was restricted to a single clinical trial cohort, and the causes of repertoire differences, possibly disease activity or prior therapy, were left undefined. Baseline TCR diversity was reported as lower in newly diagnosed patients than in healthy donors, and lower still in relapsed/refractory patients. Baseline diversity similar to that of newly diagnosed patients was observed in trial patients achieving complete response, whereas significantly lower diversity was observed in partial responders and progressors. A significant rise by C4D1 was seen in CD4+ but not CD8+ TCR diversity (p=0.0027 vs p=0.16), with the rise being most apparent in complete responders (p=0.02). Patients starting nivolumab less than 1 year after ASCT had lower diversity and were excluded from later analyses to avoid confounding by immune reconstitution.

The time point label on this specimen signifies: cycle 2 day 1 (C2D1) of nivolumab. Every trial patient had relapsed after autologous stem cell transplantation, and cohorts A, B and C differed in prior brentuximab vedotin exposure. The trial cohort comprised about 60 patients with relapsed/refractory classical Hodgkin lymphoma whose best overall responses were complete response, partial response or progressive disease. In the multi-cohort phase II CheckMate 205 trial, trial patients received single-agent nivolumab. Best overall response was determined by an independent review committee according to the 2007 International Working Group response criteria. Trial PBMCs were obtained immediately prior to nivolumab initiation (C1D1) and on therapy at cycle 2 day 1 and cycle 4 day 1. After peripheral blood was drawn into 8 mL Vacutainer Cell Preparation Tubes, PBMCs were isolated by centrifugation and then cryopreserved.

From the germline V gene, CDR1 is SGHTA and CDR2 is FQGNSA. Relative to germline, V is missing 1 base and J is missing 6 bases, with 8 bases of the junction outside any gene match. From the cysteine through the phenylalanine, the CDR3 covers 17 amino acids. Only CDR3 DNA is held: 51 bases, read in frame from base 1. The Qiagen DNeasy kit was used to extract genomic DNA both from unsorted PBMCs and from the negatively selected CD4+ and CD8+ fractions. Amplification of TCR beta CDR3 regions was done by immunoSEQ multiplex PCR with primers that anneal to V and J segments. A synthetic immune receptor repertoire was used to minimize amplification bias, and remaining bias was computationally removed after sequencing. As for how the authors treated the data: Custom Python scripts were used to quantify repertoire diversity as the Shannon entropy index. Unsorted, CD4+ and CD8+ repertoires were examined separately, except in combined analyses, for which CD4+ and CD8+ sequences were merged in silico. Clonal expansion was defined as a frequency increase of at least 2-fold after treatment compared with C1D1, and clones undetected at baseline were assigned a pseudocount of 0.5. Singleton clones were defined as clones with 0 or 1 copy at C1D1, and non-singleton clones were defined as clones with 2 or more copies. By matching protein sequences in sorted samples from the same patient, clones expanded in unsorted samples were annotated as CD4+, CD8+ or unknown. Wilcoxon tests were applied to paired samples to test diversity changes from C1D1 to C4D1. TCRdb obtained this table from immuneACCESS and retained in-frame rearrangements with V and J assigned. These tables miss some clones; where compared with another copy, unresolved V genes account for less than half of the shortfall, and the remainder is unexplained. V and J calls and clone size follow that table, whereas D and trimming were derived from the DNA. Across this sample there are tens of thousands of clones, with 89% seen only once. The ten largest make up roughly 10% of the sample.

Remarks on this clone: The antigen this receptor binds is unknown. No quality values exist for individual bases; no much larger clone is one base distant.

Recombination joined TRBV7-2 with TRBJ2-3, and 12 junction bases match TRBD2. The starting material was peripheral blood mononuclear cells (PBMCs), obtained before the second cycle of nivolumab. The TCR comes from a human donor with classical Hodgkin lymphoma. The CDR3 protein sequence reads: CASSLDRLAGAWDTQYF. The sequence in DNA is TGTGCCAGCAGCTTAGACAGACTAGCGGGGGCGTGGGATACGCAGTATTTT.